These 21 T cell receptor beta chains were sequenced from one sample in a study of blood T cell repertoires in COVID-19. Sequenced by immunoSEQ multiplex PCR; TCRdb stores in-frame clones only, minus some. The data show tens of thousands of clones, 60% to 85% seen once. The sample consisted of peripheral blood. Receptors originate from a human donor in a cohort sampled during active COVID-19.

The V call is TRBV29-1, the J call TRBJ1-2; 7 bases are a match to TRBD1. From germline, CDR1 is SQVTM and CDR2 ANQGSEA. This CDR3 contains 12 residues. Germline trimming cut 5 bases from V and 7 bases from J; bases unmatched to any gene: 7. The CDR3 here is CSVPKQGGGYTF. CDR3 DNA: TGCAGCGTTCCAAAGCAGGGGGGTGGCTACACCTTC.

V is TRBV6-2 or TRBV6-3 and J is TRBJ2-3; 7 bases are shared with TRBD2. Germline CDR1 MNHEY, CDR2 SVGEGT. This CDR3 comprises 17 residues. Trimming took 4 bases from V and 4 from J; bases not matched to a gene: 14. This CDR3 reads CASSSVRRESSPDTQYF. The CDR3 bases are TGTGCCAGCAGTTCAGTACGGCGGGAGTCATCCCCAGATACGCAGTATTTT.

The chain employs TRBV28 and TRBJ1-2; D unresolved. Germline-derived CDR1 and CDR2 are MDHEN and SYDVKM. The CDR3 sequence is 13 residues long. Between the trimmed V and J ends, which lost 3 bases and 2 bases, there was a span of 7 bases. In nucleotides, the CDR3 is TGTGCCAGCAGTTTTGACGGGAACTATGGCTACACCTTC. The encoded protein is CASSFDGNYGYTF.

V is TRBV3-1 (or the pseudogene TRBV3-2) and J is TRBJ2-3, with D unresolved. The germline gives CDR1 LGHDT, CDR2 YNNKEL (reference sequence). Trimming pared 1 base from V and 6 bases from J, leaving 11 bases between. The CDR3 loop spans 14 amino acids. CDR3 in DNA: TGTGCCAGCAGCCAAGGGTCATCAGCGGATACGCAGTATTTT. This codes for CASSQGSSADTQYF.

The chain uses TRBV30 and TRBJ1-2, with D possibly matching TRBD1 (5 bases). This CDR3 has 15 amino acids. V shed 5 bases and J shed 6 bases, with 22 bases lying between them. Germline V gene lookup returns CDR1 GTSNPN and CDR2 SVGIG (reference sequence). Written as DNA, the CDR3 is TGTGCCTGGCAGGTTGGACAAGGCCAATATGATGGCTACACCTTC. This encodes CAWQVGQGQYDGYTF.

The chain combines TRBV24-1 with TRBJ1-1; 9 bases agree with TRBD1. Germline V CDR1 and CDR2: KGHDR, SFDVKD. CDR3 length: 15 residues. V lost 4 bases, J lost 5 bases, and 7 bases stayed unmatched. The CDR3 loop reads CATSETGQGKTEAFF. The CDR3 region has the DNA TGTGCCACCAGTGAAACTGGACAGGGGAAGACTGAAGCTTTCTTT.

This chain joins TRBV6-5 and TRBJ1-3; 11 bases agree with TRBD1. This CDR3 spans 14 amino acids. Unmatched junction bases numbered 4, after V lost 6 bases and J lost 6 bases. In germline, CDR1 is MNHEY, CDR2 SVGAGI. CDR3 region: CASSRTGGENTIYF. The CDR3 nucleotides are TGTGCCAGCAGCCGGACAGGGGGCGAAAACACCATATATTTT.

V usage is TRBV5-1 and J usage is TRBJ2-7; 10 nucleotides match TRBD1. The CDR3 runs 16 residues. V lost 4 bases, J lost 4 bases, and 11 bases stayed unmatched. The germline gives CDR1 SGHRS, CDR2 YFSETQ. CDR3 DNA: TGCGCCAGCAGCCCGACGCCGGGACAGGGGTCTTACGAGCAGTACGTC. Protein: CASSPTPGQGSYEQYV.

V and J are TRBV24-1 and TRBJ2-5; 12 nucleotides align to TRBD1. Trimming took 3 bases from V and 9 from J; bases not matched to a gene: 4. This CDR3 region has 14 residues. In germline, CDR1 is KGHDR, CDR2 SFDVKD. CDR3 in amino acids: CATSDGTGGISQYF. CDR3 coding DNA: TGTGCCACCAGTGATGGGACAGGGGGCATTTCCCAGTACTTC.

The sample holds one count of this clone. The chain has TRBV5-1 and TRBJ2-2; 7 nucleotides match TRBD1. J lost 3 bases, V lost 0 bases, and 5 bases had no gene match. CDR1 and CDR2 (germline): SGHRS, YFSETQ. The CDR3 totals 16 residues. The CDR3 reads CASSLVQGVYTGELFF. CDR3 DNA: TGCGCCAGCAGCTTGGTGCAGGGGGTCTACACCGGGGAGCTGTTTTTT.

The chain links TRBV6-5 to TRBJ2-1, with 7 bases that match TRBD2. The CDR3 totals 14 residues. The trim removed 5 bases at V and 5 bases at J, leaving 6 bases unmatched. Germline V lookup: CDR1 MNHEY, CDR2 SVGAGI. CDR3 DNA: TGTGCCAGCAGTCCCTGGGGACTAAACAATGAGCAGTTCTTC. Encoded protein: CASSPWGLNNEQFF.

The chain uses TRBV7-2 and TRBJ1-2, with 9 positions matching TRBD1. Germline V gives CDR1 SGHTA, CDR2 FQGNSA. The junction had 12 bases not matched to a gene; V was cut back by 2 bases and J by 5 bases. The CDR3 spans 17 residues. DNA of the CDR3: TGTGCCAGCAGCTTATCTACAGGGGGCCCGGGGGCATATGGCTACACCTTC. It codes for CASSLSTGGPGAYGYTF.

This chain joins TRBV6-5 and TRBJ2-7; 7 bases line up with TRBD1. Germline lookup yields CDR1 MNHEY and CDR2 SVGAGI. J gave up 5 bases and V 2 bases, and 9 bases lay outside the gene matches. The CDR3 is 15 residues long. As DNA, the CDR3 is TGTGCCAGCAGTTACGCGACAGGGAATAAGCACGAGCAGTACTTC. Amino acids: CASSYATGNKHEQYF.

The chain links TRBV11-3 to TRBJ2-3; D is ambiguous. CDR1 SGHNT and CDR2 YENEEA come from the germline V gene. V lost 0 bases to trimming and J lost 2 bases, with 6 bases between them. This CDR3 has 14 amino acids. The CDR3 sequence: CASSLDTYTDTQYF. In DNA form, the CDR3 reads TGTGCCAGCAGCTTAGACACCTACACAGATACGCAGTATTTT. Using reference TRBV11-3 and TRBJ2-3 for the parts outside the CDR3, the full variable domain is EAGVVQSPRYKIIEKKQPVAFWCNPISGHNTLYWYLQNLGQGPELLIRYENEEAVDDSQLPKDRFSAERLKGVDSTLKIQPAELGDSAVYLCASSLDTYTDTQYFGPGTRLTVL.

V and J are TRBV9 and TRBJ1-3; D perhaps matches TRBD1 (6 bases). Looked up from germline, CDR1 is SGDLS and CDR2 is YYNGEE. This CDR3 contains 14 residues. V was clipped by 2 bases and J by 0 bases, with 6 bases between them. In DNA, the CDR3 is TGTGCCAGCAGCGTGGGACACTCTGGAAACACCATATATTTT. Its translation: CASSVGHSGNTIYF.

This clone was observed once. CDR3 DNA: TGCAGCGCCCCGGGAGCAGCGAATGAAAAACTGTTTTTT. It codes for CSAPGAANEKLFF. J is TRBJ1-4 and V is TRBV29-1; D uncertain. Germline CDR1 reads SQVTM; CDR2 reads ANQGSEA. Trimming took off 7 bases at V and 5 bases at J, with 14 bases between the two ends. There are 13 residues in the CDR3.

By share of the sample, this clone is medium-sized. The rearrangement joins TRBV4-1 to TRBJ1-4; 7 bases align to TRBD1. This CDR3 is 16 amino acids long. V lost 0 bases and J lost 5; bases outside the gene matches: 6. Germline assignment: CDR1 MGHRA and CDR2 YSYEKL. This CDR3 is CASSQDPPGGNEKLFF. Written as DNA, the CDR3 is TGCGCCAGCAGCCAAGACCCGCCAGGGGGGAATGAAAAACTGTTTTTT.

The rearrangement uses TRBV5-1 and TRBJ2-1, with 7 bases aligning to TRBD1. The V gene's germline CDR1 is SGHRS and CDR2 YFSETQ. The CDR3 runs to 13 residues. The ends lost 8 bases at V and 5 bases at J; junction bases unmatched: 7. The CDR3 coding sequence is TGCGCCAGTGGGGGACAGACCCACAATGAGCAGTTCTTC. Translation: CASGGQTHNEQFF. Drawing the rest from reference TRBV5-1 and TRBJ2-1, the complete variable domain is KAGVTQTPRYLIKTRGQQVTLSCSPISGHRSVSWYQQTPGQGLQFLFEYFSETQRNKGNFPGRFSGRQFSNSRSEMNVSTLELGDSALYLCASGGQTHNEQFFGPGTRLTVL.

In its sample, this clone was seen many times. The chain carries TRBV7-6 and TRBJ2-1; the D gene is possibly TRBD2 (5 bases). Germline V gene sequence: CDR1 SGHVS, CDR2 FNYEAQ. V was cut by 0 bases and J by 2 bases, with 17 bases left in between. CDR3 length equals 18 residues. The CDR3 loop reads CASSLAGQDSAPYNEQFF. The DNA for the CDR3 is TGTGCCAGCAGCTTAGCGGGTCAGGACTCGGCTCCCTACAATGAGCAGTTCTTC.

This rearrangement joins TRBV30 to TRBJ1-1; 7 bases align to TRBD1. V lost 5 bases, J lost 6 bases, and 9 bases stayed unmatched. In germline, CDR1 is GTSNPN, CDR2 SVGIG (reference sequence). This CDR3 is 13 amino acids long. The chain's CDR3 is CAWGTGVVAEAFF. The CDR3 nucleotides are TGTGCCTGGGGCACAGGGGTAGTAGCTGAAGCTTTCTTT. Full variable domain (rest looked up from reference TRBV30 and TRBJ1-1): SQTIHQWPATLVQPVGSPLSLECTVEGTSNPNLYWYRQAAGRGLQLLFYSVGIGQISSEVPQNLSASRPQDRQFILSSKKLLLSDSGFYLCAWGTGVVAEAFFGQGTRLTVV.

The chain has TRBV7-8 and TRBJ1-3; D uncertain. The ends were cut back, 3 bases at V and 0 bases at J, with 12 bases in the middle. This CDR3 is 16 amino acids long. Germline V CDR1 and CDR2: SGHVS, FQNEAQ. As DNA, the CDR3 is TGTGCCAGCAGCTTCCCCTCGCGGGCCTCTGGAAACACCATATATTTT. This translates into CASSFPSRASGNTIYF.